One T cell receptor (beta chain) is described in this entry. Data came from immunoSEQ multiplex PCR; TCRdb stores just in-frame clones and leaves some out. The data contain 250,000 or so clones, 65% to 85% of them singletons. The data were taken from a study of blood T cell repertoires in COVID-19. Germline CDR1 and CDR2: LGHNT and FRNRAP. V trimming: 2 bases; J trimming: 5 bases; junction bases outside the gene matches: 4. The CDR3 length is 14 residues. Sequencing was done on a sample of PBMCs or T cells enriched from blood (not recorded which). The source of this sequence is a man over 45 who had recovered from COVID-19. The gene calls are TRBV12-5 and TRBJ1-1, with TRBD1 matching 8 bases. The CDR3 DNA reads as TGTGCTAGTGGTTTGCAGGGGGCAAGTACTGAAGCTTTCTTT. Its protein product is CASGLQGASTEAFF.